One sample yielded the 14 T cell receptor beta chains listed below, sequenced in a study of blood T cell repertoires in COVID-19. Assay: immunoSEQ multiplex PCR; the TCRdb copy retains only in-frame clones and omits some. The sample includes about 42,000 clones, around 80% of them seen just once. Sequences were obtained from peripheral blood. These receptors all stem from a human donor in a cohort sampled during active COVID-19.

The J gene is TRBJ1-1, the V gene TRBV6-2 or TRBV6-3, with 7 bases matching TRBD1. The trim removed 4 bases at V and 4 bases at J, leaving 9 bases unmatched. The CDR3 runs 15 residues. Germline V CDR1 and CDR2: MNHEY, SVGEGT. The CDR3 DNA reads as TGTGCCAGCAGTTCCCGGACAGGCAGGGGCACTGAAGCTTTCTTT. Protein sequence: CASSSRTGRGTEAFF.

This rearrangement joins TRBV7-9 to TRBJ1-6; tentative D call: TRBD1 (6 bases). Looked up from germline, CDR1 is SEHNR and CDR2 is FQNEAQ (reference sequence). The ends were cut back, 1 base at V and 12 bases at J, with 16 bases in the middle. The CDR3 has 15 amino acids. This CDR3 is CASSLGSQGHKPLHF. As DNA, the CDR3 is TGTGCCAGCAGCTTAGGGTCACAGGGTCATAAACCCCTCCACTTT.

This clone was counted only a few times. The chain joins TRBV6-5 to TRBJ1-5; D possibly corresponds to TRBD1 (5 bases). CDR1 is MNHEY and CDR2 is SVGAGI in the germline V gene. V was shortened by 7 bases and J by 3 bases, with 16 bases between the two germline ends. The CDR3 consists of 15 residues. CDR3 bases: TGTGCCAGCAAAGCACGGGGGGTTAACAATCAGCCCCAGCATTTT. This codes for CASKARGVNNQPQHF.

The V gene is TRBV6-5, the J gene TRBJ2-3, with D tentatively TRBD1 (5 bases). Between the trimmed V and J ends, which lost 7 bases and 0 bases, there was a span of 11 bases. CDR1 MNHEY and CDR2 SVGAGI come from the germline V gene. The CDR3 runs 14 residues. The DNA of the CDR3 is TGTGCCAGCACCCGACAGTCTAGCACAGATACGCAGTATTTT. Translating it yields CASTRQSSTDTQYF.

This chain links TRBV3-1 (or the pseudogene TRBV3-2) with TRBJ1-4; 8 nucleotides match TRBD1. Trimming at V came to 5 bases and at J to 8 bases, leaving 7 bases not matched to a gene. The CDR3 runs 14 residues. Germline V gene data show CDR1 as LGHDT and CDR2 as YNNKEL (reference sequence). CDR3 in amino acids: CASSSGQGGEKLFF. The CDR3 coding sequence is TGTGCCAGCAGCTCCGGACAGGGAGGCGAAAAACTGTTTTTT.

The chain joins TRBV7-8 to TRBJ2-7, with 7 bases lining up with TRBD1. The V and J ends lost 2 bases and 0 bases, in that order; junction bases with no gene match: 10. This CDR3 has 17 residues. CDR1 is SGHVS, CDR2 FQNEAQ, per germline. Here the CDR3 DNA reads TGTGCCAGCAGCTTAAGCCGAGGGACAGAGACCTCCTACGAGCAGTACTTC. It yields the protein CASSLSRGTETSYEQYF.

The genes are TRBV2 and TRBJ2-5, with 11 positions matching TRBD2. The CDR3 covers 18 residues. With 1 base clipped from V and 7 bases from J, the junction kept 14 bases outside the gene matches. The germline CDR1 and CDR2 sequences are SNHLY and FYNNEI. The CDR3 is CASSEVRLAGTFGGTQYF. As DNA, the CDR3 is TGTGCCAGCAGTGAAGTTCGACTAGCGGGGACGTTTGGGGGGACCCAGTACTTC.

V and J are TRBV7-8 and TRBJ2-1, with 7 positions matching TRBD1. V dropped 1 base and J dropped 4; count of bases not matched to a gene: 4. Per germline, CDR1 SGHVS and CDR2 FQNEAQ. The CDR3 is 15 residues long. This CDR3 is CASSLEGAQYNEQFF. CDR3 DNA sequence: TGTGCCAGCAGCTTAGAGGGGGCGCAGTACAATGAGCAGTTCTTC.

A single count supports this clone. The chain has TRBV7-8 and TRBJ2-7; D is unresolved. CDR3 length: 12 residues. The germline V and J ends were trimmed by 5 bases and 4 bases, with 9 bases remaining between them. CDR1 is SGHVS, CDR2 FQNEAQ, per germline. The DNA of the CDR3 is TGTGCCAGCAGCCCTACTGATTACGAGCAGTACTTC. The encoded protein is CASSPTDYEQYF.

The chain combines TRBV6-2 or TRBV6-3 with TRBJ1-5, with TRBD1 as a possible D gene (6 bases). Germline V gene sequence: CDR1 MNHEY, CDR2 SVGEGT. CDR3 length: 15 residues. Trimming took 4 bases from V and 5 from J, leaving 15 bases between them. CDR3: CASSSEYRAHQPQHF. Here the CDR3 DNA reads TGTGCCAGCAGTTCCGAATACAGGGCCCATCAGCCCCAGCATTTT.

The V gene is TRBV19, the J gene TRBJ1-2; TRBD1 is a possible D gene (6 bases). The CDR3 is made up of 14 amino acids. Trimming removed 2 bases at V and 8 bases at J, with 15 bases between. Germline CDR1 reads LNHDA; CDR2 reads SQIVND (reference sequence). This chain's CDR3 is CASSITGIGNGYTF. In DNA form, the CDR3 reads TGTGCCAGTAGTATAACAGGGATAGGCAACGGCTACACCTTC.

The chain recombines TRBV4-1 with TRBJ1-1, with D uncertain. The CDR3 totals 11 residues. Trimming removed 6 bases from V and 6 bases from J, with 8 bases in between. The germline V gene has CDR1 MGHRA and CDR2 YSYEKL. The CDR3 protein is CASRAGAEAFF. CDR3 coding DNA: TGCGCCAGCAGGGCGGGAGCTGAAGCTTTCTTT.

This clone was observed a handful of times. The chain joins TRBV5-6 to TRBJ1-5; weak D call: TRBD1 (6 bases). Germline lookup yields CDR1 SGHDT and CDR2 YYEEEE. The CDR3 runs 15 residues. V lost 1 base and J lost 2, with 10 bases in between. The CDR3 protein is CASSLWGLGNQPQHF. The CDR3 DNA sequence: TGTGCCAGCAGCTTGTGGGGGCTTGGCAATCAGCCCCAGCATTTT. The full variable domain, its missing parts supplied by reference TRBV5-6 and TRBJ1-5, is DAGVTQSPTHLIKTRGQQVTLRCSPKSGHDTVSWYQQALGQGPQFIFQYYEEEERQRGNFPDRFSGHQFPNYSSELNVNALLLGDSALYLCASSLWGLGNQPQHFGDGTRLSIL.

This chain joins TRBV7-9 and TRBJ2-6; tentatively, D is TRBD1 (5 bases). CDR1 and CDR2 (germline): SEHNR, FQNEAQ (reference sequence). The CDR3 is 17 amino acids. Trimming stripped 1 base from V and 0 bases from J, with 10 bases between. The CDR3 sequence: CASSLGWTNSGANVLTF. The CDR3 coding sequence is TGTGCCAGCAGCTTAGGATGGACAAACTCTGGGGCCAACGTCCTGACTTTC.